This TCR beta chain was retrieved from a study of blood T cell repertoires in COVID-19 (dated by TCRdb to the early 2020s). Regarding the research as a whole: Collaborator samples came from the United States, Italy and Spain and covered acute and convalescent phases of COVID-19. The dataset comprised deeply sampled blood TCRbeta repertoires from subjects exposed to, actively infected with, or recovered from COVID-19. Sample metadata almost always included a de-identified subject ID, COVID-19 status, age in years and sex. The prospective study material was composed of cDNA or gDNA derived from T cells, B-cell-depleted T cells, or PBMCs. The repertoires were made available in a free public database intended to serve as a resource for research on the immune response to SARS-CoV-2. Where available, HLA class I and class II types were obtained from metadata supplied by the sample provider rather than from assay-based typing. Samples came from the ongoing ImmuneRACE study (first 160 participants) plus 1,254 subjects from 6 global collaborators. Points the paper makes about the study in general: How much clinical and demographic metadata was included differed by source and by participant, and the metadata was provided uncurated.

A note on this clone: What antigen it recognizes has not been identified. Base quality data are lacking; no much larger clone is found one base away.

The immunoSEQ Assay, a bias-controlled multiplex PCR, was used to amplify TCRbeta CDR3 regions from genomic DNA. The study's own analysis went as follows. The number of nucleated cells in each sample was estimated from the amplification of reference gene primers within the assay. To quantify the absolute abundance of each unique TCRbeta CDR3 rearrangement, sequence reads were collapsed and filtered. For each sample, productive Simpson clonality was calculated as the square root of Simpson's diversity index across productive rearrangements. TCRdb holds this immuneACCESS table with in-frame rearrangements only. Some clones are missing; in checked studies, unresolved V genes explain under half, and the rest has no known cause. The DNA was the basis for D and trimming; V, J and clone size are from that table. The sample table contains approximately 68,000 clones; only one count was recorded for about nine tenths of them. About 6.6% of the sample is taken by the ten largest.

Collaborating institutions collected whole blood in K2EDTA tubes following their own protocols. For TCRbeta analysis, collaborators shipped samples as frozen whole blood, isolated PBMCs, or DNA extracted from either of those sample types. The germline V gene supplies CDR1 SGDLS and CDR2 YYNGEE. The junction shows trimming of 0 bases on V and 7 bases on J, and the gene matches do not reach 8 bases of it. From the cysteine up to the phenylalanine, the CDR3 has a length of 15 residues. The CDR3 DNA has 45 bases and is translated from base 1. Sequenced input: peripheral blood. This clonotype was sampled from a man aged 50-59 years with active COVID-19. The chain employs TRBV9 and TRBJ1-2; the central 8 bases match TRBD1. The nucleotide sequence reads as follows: TGTGCCAGCAGCGTAGAGGCTCAGGGGGCAATTGGCTACACCTTC. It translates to CASSVEAQGAIGYTF.